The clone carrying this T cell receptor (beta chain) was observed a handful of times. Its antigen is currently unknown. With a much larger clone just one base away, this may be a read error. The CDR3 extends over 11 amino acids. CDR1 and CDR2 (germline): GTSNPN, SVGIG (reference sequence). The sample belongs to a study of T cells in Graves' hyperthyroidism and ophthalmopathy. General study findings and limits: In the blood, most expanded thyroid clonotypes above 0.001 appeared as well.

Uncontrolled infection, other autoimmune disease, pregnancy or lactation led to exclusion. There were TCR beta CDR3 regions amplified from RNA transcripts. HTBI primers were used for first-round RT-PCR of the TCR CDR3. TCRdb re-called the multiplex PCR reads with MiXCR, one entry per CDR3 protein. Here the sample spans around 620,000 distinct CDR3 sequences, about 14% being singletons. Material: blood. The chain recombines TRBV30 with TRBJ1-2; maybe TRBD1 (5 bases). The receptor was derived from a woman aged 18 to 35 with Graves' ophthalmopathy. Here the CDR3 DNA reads TGTACCTGGAGTGAAGGGGCAGGCTACACCTTC. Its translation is CTWSEGAGYTF.